The clone carrying this T cell receptor beta chain appeared a few times. Antigen specificity is unknown. The entry originates in a study of blood T cells in healthy people across ages. Findings and caveats of the study: Estimates drawn from one million T cells were deemed to understate diversity.

Germline V lookup: CDR1 SNHLY, CDR2 FYNNEI. The CDR3 is made up of 13 amino acids. Trimming removed 2 bases from V and 8 bases from J, with 9 bases in between. Sample donors were healthy Caucasian individuals that came from Russia, aged roughly 6 to 95. Researchers report isolating at least 6.5 million PBMCs per sample. The authors ran a second PCR of 7 to 11 cycles using a sample-barcoded 5' primer and a J-beta primer mix. A template-switch adaptor with 12 random nucleotides tagged each cDNA molecule. In TCRdb, the 5' RACE reads were re-called with MiXCR into one record per CDR3 protein. Among hundreds of thousands of distinct CDR3 sequences, 52% were seen once, and the ten largest hold 13%.

The gene calls are TRBV2 and TRBJ2-2; D is unresolved. This TCR was recovered from a woman over 75 in good health. The sample was blood. CDR3 nucleotide sequence: TGTGCCAGCAGTGAATCCAACGGGGGGGAGCTGTTTTTT. Translation: CASSESNGGELFF.